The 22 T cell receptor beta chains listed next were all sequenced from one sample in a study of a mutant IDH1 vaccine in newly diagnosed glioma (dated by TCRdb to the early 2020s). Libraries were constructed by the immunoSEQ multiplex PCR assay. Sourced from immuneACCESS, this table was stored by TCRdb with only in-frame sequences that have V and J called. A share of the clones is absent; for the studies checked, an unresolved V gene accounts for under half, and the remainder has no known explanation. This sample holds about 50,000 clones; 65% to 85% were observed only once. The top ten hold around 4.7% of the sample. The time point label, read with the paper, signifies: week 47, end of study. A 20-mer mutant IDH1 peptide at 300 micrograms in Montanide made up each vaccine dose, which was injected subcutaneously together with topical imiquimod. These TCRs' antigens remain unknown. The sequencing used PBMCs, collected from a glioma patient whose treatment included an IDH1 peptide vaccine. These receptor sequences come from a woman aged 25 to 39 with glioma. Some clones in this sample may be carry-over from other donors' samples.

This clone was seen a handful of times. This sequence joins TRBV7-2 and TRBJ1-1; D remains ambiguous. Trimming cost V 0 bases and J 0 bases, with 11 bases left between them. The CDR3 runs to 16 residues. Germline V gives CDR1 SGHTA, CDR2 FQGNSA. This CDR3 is CASSLAVMYMNTEAFF. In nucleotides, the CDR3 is TGTGCCAGCAGCTTAGCCGTAATGTATATGAACACTGAAGCTTTCTTT.

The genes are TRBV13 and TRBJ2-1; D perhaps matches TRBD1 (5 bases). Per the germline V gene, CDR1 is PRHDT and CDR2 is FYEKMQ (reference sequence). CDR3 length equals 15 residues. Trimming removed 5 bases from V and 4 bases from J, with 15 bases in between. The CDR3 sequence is CASSPRESGYNEQFF. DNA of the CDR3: TGTGCCAGCAGCCCACGAGAGTCAGGGTACAATGAGCAGTTCTTC.

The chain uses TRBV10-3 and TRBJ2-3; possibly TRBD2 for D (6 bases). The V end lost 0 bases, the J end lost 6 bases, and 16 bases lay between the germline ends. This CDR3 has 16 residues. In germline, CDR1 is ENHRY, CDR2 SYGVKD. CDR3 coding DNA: TGTGCCATCAGTGAGTCACTAGCTCCCCGGGTTGATACGCAGTATTTT. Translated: CAISESLAPRVDTQYF.

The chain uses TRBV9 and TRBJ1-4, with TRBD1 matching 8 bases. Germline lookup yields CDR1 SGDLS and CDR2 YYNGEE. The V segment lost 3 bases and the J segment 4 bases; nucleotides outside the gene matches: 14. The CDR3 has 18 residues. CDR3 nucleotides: TGTGCCAGCAGCGCTGCTAGGACAGGGTCTAAGGGTAATGAAAAACTGTTTTTT. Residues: CASSAARTGSKGNEKLFF.

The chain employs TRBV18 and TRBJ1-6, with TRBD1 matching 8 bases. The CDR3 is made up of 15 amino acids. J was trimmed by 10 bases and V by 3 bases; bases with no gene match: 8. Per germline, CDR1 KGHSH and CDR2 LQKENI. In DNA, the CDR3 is TGTGCCAGCTCACCGGAGCAGGGGGCAGAGTCACCCCTCCACTTT. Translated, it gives CASSPEQGAESPLHF.

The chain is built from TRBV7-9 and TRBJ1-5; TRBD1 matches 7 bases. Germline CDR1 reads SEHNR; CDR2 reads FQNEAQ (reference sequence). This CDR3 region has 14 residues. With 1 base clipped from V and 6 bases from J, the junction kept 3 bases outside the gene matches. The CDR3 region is CASSLEGAVQPQHF. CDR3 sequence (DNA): TGTGCCAGCAGCTTAGAGGGGGCGGTTCAGCCCCAGCATTTT.

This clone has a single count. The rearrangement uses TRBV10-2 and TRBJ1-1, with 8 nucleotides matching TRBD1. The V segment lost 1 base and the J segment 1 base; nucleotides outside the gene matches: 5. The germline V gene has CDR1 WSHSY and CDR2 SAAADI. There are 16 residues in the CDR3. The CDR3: CASSEYQTGGNTEAFF. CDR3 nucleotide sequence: TGCGCCAGCAGTGAGTACCAAACAGGGGGGAACACTGAAGCTTTCTTT.

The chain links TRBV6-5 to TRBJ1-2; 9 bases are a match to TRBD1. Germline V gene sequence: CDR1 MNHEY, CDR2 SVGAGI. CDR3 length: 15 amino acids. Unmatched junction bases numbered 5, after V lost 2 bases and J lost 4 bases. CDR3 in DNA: TGTGCCAGCAGTTACGGGGACAGGGTGGGCTATGGCTACACCTTC. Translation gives CASSYGDRVGYGYTF.

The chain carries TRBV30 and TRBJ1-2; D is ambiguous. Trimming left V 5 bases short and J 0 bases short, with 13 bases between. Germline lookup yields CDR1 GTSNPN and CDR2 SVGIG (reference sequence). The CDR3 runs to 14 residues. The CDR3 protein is CAWDNHSPNYGYTF. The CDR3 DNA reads TGTGCCTGGGACAATCACAGCCCTAACTATGGCTACACCTTC.

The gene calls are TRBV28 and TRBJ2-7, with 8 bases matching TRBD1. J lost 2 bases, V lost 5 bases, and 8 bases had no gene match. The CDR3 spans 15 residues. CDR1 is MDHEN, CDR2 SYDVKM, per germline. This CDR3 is CASSRGGQGAYEQYF. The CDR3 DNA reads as TGTGCCAGCAGTAGGGGAGGACAGGGCGCCTACGAGCAGTACTTC.

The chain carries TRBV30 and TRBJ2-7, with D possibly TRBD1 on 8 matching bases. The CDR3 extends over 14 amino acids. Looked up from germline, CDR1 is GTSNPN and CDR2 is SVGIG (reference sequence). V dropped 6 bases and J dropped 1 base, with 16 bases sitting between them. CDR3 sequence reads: CACNTGGGSYEQYF. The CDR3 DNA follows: TGTGCCTGTAATACAGGGGGAGGGTCCTACGAGCAGTACTTC.

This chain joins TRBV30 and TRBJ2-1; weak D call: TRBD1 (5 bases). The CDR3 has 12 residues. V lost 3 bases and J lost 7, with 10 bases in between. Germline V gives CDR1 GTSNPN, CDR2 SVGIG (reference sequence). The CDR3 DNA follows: TGTGCCTGGAGCGATGGGGCGAATGAGCAGTTCTTC. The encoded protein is CAWSDGANEQFF.

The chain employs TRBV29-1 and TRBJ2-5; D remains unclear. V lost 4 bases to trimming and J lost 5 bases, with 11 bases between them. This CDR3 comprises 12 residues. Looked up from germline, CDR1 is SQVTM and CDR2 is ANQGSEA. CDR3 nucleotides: TGCAGCGTTGTGAGCCCCAGGGAGACCCAGTACTTC. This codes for CSVVSPRETQYF. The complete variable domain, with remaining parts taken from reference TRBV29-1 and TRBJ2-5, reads SAVISQKPSRDICQRGTSLTIQCQVDSQVTMMFWYRQQPGQSLTLIATANQGSEATYESGFVIDKFPISRPNLTFSTLTVSNMSPEDSSIYLCSVVSPRETQYFGPGTRLLVL.

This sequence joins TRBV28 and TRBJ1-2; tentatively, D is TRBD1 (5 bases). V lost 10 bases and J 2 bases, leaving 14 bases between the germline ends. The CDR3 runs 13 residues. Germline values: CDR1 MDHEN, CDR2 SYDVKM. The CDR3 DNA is TGTGCCACCTCGGACACCATGAACTATGGCTACACCTTC. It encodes CATSDTMNYGYTF.

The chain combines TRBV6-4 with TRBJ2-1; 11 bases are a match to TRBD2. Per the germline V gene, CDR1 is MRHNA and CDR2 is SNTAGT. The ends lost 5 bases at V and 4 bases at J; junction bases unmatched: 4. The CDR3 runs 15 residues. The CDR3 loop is CASSILAGGYNEQFF. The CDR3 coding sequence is TGTGCCAGCAGTATTCTAGCGGGAGGTTACAATGAGCAGTTCTTC.

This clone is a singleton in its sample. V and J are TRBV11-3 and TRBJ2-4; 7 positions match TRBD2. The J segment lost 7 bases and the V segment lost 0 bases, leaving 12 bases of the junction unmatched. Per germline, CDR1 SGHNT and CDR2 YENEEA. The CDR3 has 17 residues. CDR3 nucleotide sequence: TGTGCCAGCAGCTTAGAGTCTGGCATTGGCGGGAGTAACATTCAGTACTTC. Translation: CASSLESGIGGSNIQYF.

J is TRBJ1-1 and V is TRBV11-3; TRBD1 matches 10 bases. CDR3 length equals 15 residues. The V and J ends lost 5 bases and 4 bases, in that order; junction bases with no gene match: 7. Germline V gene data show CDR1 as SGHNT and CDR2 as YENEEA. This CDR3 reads CASSHRDRGITEAFF. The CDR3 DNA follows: TGTGCCAGCAGCCACCGGGACAGGGGCATCACTGAAGCTTTCTTT.

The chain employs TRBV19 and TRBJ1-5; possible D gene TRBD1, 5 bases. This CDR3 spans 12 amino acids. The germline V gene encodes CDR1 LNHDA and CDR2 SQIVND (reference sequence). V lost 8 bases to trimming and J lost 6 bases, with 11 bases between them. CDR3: CASQGIGQPQHF. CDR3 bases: TGTGCCAGTCAGGGTATAGGTCAGCCCCAGCATTTT. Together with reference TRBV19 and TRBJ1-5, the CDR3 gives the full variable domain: DGGITQSPKYLFRKEGQNVTLSCEQNLNHDAMYWYRQDPGQGLRLIYYSQIVNDFQKGDIAEGYSVSREKKESFPLTVTSAQKNPTAFYLCASQGIGQPQHFGDGTRLSIL.

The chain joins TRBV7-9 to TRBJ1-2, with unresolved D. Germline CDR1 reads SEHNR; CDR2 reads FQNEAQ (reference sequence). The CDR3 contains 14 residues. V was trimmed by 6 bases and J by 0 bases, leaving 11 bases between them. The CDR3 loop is CASRRPSTNYGYTF. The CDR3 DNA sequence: TGTGCCAGCAGGCGGCCCAGCACTAACTATGGCTACACCTTC.

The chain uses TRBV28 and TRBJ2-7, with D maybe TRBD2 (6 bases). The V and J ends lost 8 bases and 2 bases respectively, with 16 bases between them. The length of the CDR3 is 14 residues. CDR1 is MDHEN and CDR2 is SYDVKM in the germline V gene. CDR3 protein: CASHLGGDAYEQYF. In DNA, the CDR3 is TGTGCCAGCCATCTAGGCGGGGACGCCTACGAGCAGTACTTC.

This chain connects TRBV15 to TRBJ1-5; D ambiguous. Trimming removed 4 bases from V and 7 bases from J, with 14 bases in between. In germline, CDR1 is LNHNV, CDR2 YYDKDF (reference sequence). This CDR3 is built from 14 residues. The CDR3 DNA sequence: TGTGCCACCAGCAAACTTGGTTTAGGGCAGCCCCAGCATTTT. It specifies CATSKLGLGQPQHF.

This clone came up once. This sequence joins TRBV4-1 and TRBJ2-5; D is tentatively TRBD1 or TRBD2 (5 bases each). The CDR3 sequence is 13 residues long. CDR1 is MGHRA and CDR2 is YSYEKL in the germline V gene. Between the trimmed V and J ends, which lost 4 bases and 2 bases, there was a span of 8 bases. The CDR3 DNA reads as TGCGCCAGCAGCCCGGGGCAGCAAGAGACCCAGTACTTC. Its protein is CASSPGQQETQYF.